The T cell receptor beta chain under discussion was sequenced for a study of cytomegalovirus exposure and HLA in healthy donors. The CDR3 length is 16 residues. Germline V gene lookup returns CDR1 MGHRA and CDR2 YSYEKL. Germline trimming cut 2 bases from V and 6 bases from J; bases unmatched to any gene: 8. This table comes from immunoSEQ multiplex PCR, and its TCRdb copy is limited to in-frame clones, with some not included. The sample has around 160,000 clones; around four fifths are singletons. The sequenced sample was PBMCs. The sequence was obtained from a man younger than 40 in good health and CMV-seropositive. The chain joins TRBV4-1 to TRBJ2-7, with TRBD1 identical over 12 bases. The chain's CDR3 is CASSQYPGQGAFEQYF. The CDR3 nucleotides are TGCGCCAGCAGCCAATACCCGGGACAGGGGGCGTTCGAGCAGTACTTC.